The 9 T cell receptor beta chains in this list originate from one sample, sequenced in a study of cytomegalovirus exposure and HLA in healthy donors. Amplification used 60 Vbeta primers and 13 Jbeta primers. Clones were sequenced by immunoSEQ multiplex PCR, and TCRdb holds only the in-frame ones, with some missing. The data contain about 120,000 clones, less than 80% of them singletons. Input material: PBMCs. These receptors were obtained from a man aged 40-55 years in good health and CMV-seropositive.

The chain employs TRBV2 and TRBJ2-5; 7 bases match TRBD2. In germline, CDR1 is SNHLY, CDR2 FYNNEI. The CDR3 runs to 13 residues. J gave up 5 bases and V 7 bases, and 7 bases lay outside the gene matches. This CDR3 is CASTGLVRETQYF. CDR3 bases: TGTGCCAGCACCGGACTAGTTCGGGAGACCCAGTACTTC.

Only one count was recorded for this clone. The V gene is TRBV11-2, the J gene TRBJ2-5, with 7 bases matching TRBD1. From germline, CDR1 is SGHAT and CDR2 FQNNGV. This CDR3 comprises 15 residues. Trimming at V came to 4 bases and at J to 5 bases, leaving 10 bases not matched to a gene. The CDR3 sequence is CASSSPQGRWETQYF. CDR3 DNA: TGTGCCAGCAGCTCCCCACAGGGGCGGTGGGAGACCCAGTACTTC.

This sequence joins TRBV27 and TRBJ1-6, with 8 positions matching TRBD1. The CDR3 contains 15 residues. Germline V gives CDR1 MNHEY, CDR2 SMNVEV (reference sequence). The V segment lost 7 bases and the J segment 9 bases; nucleotides outside the gene matches: 11. DNA of the CDR3: TGTGCCAGCACGGGTCTCAGGGGGCCGGGTTCACCCCTCCACTTT. This sequence encodes CASTGLRGPGSPLHF.

V is TRBV19 and J is TRBJ1-4; D gene ambiguous. Per the germline V gene, CDR1 is LNHDA and CDR2 is SQIVND (reference sequence). There are 13 residues in the CDR3. V was shortened by 0 bases and J by 8 bases, with 7 bases between the two germline ends. The CDR3 DNA reads TGTGCCAGTAGTATAGACGAAGAGGAAAAACTGTTTTTT. Protein: CASSIDEEEKLFF.

The chain is built from TRBV28 and TRBJ2-7, with D possibly being TRBD2 (5 bases). V shed 3 bases and J shed 0 bases, with 12 bases lying between them. This CDR3 is built from 15 residues. Germline V gene lookup returns CDR1 MDHEN and CDR2 SYDVKM. The CDR3 DNA reads as TGTGCCAGCAGTTTCCCAGGACTGGGCTCCTACGAGCAGTACTTC. Protein product: CASSFPGLGSYEQYF.

The chain has TRBV2 and TRBJ2-4, with D unresolved. The CDR3 runs to 13 residues. Trimming took off 2 bases at V and 4 bases at J, with 6 bases between the two ends. Germline CDR1 is SNHLY and CDR2 is FYNNEI. The CDR3 is CASSESQKNIQYF. CDR3 DNA: TGTGCCAGCAGTGAATCCCAGAAAAACATTCAGTACTTC.

This clone came up once. The chain carries TRBV9 and TRBJ2-7; TRBD1 matches at 7 bases. CDR1 and CDR2 (germline): SGDLS, YYNGEE. The V segment lost 0 bases and the J segment 2 bases; nucleotides outside the gene matches: 5. The CDR3 contains 15 residues. CDR3 residues: CASSVEDRAPYEQYF. The CDR3 nucleotides read TGTGCCAGCAGCGTAGAAGACAGGGCTCCCTACGAGCAGTACTTC. The variable domain in full, completed from reference TRBV9 and TRBJ2-7, reads DSGVTQTPKHLITATGQRVTLRCSPRSGDLSVYWYQQSLDQGLQFLIQYYNGEERAKGNILERFSAQQFPDLHSELNLSSLELGDSALYFCASSVEDRAPYEQYFGPGTRLTVT.

The genes are TRBV21-1 and TRBJ2-4; the table's D call TRBD1 went unverified against the DNA. TRBV21-1 is tagged as a pseudogene. The CDR3 extends over 15 amino acids. CDR3 nucleotides: TGTGCCAGCAGCCGACAGGGGGCTACTAGGAACATTCAGTACTTC. Residues: CASSRQGATRNIQYF.

V usage is TRBV6-5 and J usage is TRBJ2-3, with TRBD2 matching over 10 bases. The CDR3 is made up of 15 amino acids. Germline-derived CDR1 and CDR2 are MNHEY and SVGAGI. The junction had 5 bases not matched to a gene; V was cut back by 3 bases and J by 5 bases. The CDR3 DNA sequence: TGTGCCAGCAGTTATCCCACTAGCGGGATAGATACGCAGTATTTT. Translated, it gives CASSYPTSGIDTQYF.